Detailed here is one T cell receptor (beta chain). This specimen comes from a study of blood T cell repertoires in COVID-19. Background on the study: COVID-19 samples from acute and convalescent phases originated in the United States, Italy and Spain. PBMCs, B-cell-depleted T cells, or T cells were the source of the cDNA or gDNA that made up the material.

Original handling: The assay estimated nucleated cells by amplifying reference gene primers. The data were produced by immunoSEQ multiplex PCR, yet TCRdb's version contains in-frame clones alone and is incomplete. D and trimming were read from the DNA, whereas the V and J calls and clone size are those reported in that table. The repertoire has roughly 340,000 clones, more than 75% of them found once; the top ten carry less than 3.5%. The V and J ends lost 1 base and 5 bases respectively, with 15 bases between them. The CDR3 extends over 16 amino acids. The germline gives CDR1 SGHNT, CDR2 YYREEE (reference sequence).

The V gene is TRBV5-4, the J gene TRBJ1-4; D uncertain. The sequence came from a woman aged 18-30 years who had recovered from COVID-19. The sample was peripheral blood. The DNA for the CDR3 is TGTGCCAGCAGCTTGAGGGAGGAGACGGACAATGAAAAACTGTTTTTT. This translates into CASSLREETDNEKLFF.